This T cell receptor (beta chain) was recorded in a study of graft-versus-host responses after intestinal transplantation. Sequencing was performed with immunoSEQ multiplex PCR; in TCRdb, only in-frame clones are kept and a portion is missing. Of 100,000 to 120,000 clones listed, around 93% were seen once; the top ten hold 0.5% to 0.6%. This clone was seen just once. Its cognate antigen is unknown. The CDR3 covers 15 residues. J was trimmed by 10 bases and V by 1 base; bases with no gene match: 7. Looked up from germline, CDR1 is SEHNR and CDR2 is FQNEAQ (reference sequence). Source: unstimulated CD8+ T cells sorted from spleen or lymph node cells, taken before intestinal transplant. This clonotype originated in a human donor who received an intestinal transplant. The V and J genes are TRBV7-9 and TRBJ2-3; 11 bases are a match to TRBD2. CDR3 sequence: CASSLVLAGASPQYF. The CDR3 coding sequence is TGTGCCAGCAGCTTAGTACTAGCGGGAGCCTCTCCGCAGTATTTT.